This note documents a single TCR beta chain sequence. Only one count was recorded for this clone. Its binding antigen is unknown. No clone much larger than this one lies a single base away; base qualities are absent. The immunoSEQ Assay, a bias-controlled multiplex PCR, was used to amplify TCRbeta CDR3 regions from genomic DNA. Turning to the authors' computational methods: The number of nucleated cells in each sample was estimated by amplification of reference gene primers within the assay. Sequence reads were collapsed and filtered to measure the absolute abundance of every unique TCRbeta CDR3 rearrangement. Productive Simpson clonality was computed per sample as the square root of Simpson's diversity index over productive rearrangements. What TCRdb holds here is the immuneACCESS table cut down to in-frame rearrangements. Part of the clones is not present; checked against another copy, under half of the missing clones reflect an unresolved V gene, and the others are unexplained. V and J calls plus clone size are reproduced from that table; the DNA served to infer D and trimming. Counted in this sample were about 290,000 clones; approximately 89% of them appeared once. The ten largest clones capture more than 9.5% of the sample.

One collaborating source in Seattle enrolled patients while the patients were actively infected and followed the patients over time throughout the course of disease. Whole blood was collected in K2EDTA tubes by collaborating institutions according to the institutions' own protocols. For TCRbeta analysis, collaborator samples were shipped as frozen whole blood, as isolated PBMCs, or as DNA extracted from either sample type. The sample belongs to a study of blood T cell repertoires in COVID-19 (dated by TCRdb to between 2020 and 2021). Describing the broader study: Samples from collaborators originated in the United States, Italy and Spain and spanned both the acute and convalescent phases of COVID-19. A freely available public database, intended as a resource for researchers studying the immune response to SARS-CoV-2, is where the repertoires were released. The dataset comprised deeply sampled blood TCRbeta repertoires from subjects exposed to, actively infected with, or recovered from COVID-19. A de-identified subject ID, COVID-19 status, age in years and sex were almost always included in the sample metadata. The prospective study material was composed of cDNA or gDNA derived from T cells, B-cell-depleted T cells, or PBMCs. Samples came from the ongoing ImmuneRACE study (first 160 participants) plus 1,254 subjects from 6 global collaborators. Where HLA class I and class II types were available, the types were taken from metadata supplied by the sample provider, not from assay-based typing. Results the study describes overall, beyond this receptor: Clinical and demographic metadata were provided uncurated, with the amount varying by source and participant.

The CDR1 and CDR2 encoded by the germline V gene are SGHNT and YENEEA. The cysteine opens and the phenylalanine closes a CDR3 of 17 amino acids. The entry retains the CDR3 DNA only, 51 bases that are in frame from base 1. Trimming at the junction amounts to 2 bases on V and 4 bases on J, and the germline ends lie 17 bases apart. The source material was peripheral blood. The origin of this receptor is a woman in her twenties or thirties with COVID-19, enrolled during active disease. The rearrangement combines TRBV11-3 with TRBJ2-2; TRBD1 could be the D gene, as 6 bases match. The CDR3 in this case is CASSLRTAGVGTGELFF. The sequence in DNA is TGTGCCAGCAGCTTAAGGACGGCAGGGGTTGGCACCGGGGAGCTGTTTTTT.